These 2 T cell receptor beta chains originate from one sample sequenced in a study of blood T cell repertoires in COVID-19. Sequencing used immunoSEQ multiplex PCR; TCRdb keeps in-frame clones, though not all of them. The sample has over 10,000 clones; approximately 86% are singletons. Sequencing was performed on peripheral blood. All receptors derive from a man aged 80 or over with acute or convalescent COVID-19.

The chain carries TRBV6-5 and TRBJ2-7, with D unclear. Germline lookup yields CDR1 MNHEY and CDR2 SVGAGI. The CDR3 has 16 amino acids. Trimming took 2 bases from V and 6 from J, leaving 20 bases between them. The CDR3, as DNA: TGTGCCAGCAGTTACAAGAGAATGCCCCACGAAACCGAGCAGTACTTC. Its protein is CASSYKRMPHETEQYF.

The chain has TRBV3-1 (or the pseudogene TRBV3-2) and TRBJ1-3; no clear D. The CDR3 runs to 14 residues. Trimming removed 4 bases from V and 2 bases from J, with 9 bases in between. Germline-derived CDR1 and CDR2 are LGHDT and YNNKEL (reference sequence). CDR3 loop: CASSLQVPGNTIYF. The CDR3 coding sequence is TGTGCCAGCAGCCTTCAGGTTCCTGGAAACACCATATATTTT.